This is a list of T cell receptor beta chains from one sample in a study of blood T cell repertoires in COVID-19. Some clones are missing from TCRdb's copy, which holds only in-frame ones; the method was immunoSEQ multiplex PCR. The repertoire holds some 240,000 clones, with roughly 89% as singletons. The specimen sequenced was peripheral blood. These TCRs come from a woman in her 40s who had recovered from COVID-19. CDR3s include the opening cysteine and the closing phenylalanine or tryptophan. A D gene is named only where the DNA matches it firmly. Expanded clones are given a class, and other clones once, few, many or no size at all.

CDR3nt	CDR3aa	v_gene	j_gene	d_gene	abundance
TGCGCCAGCAGGGCCGACGGAAGAGGAAACATTCAGTACTTC	CASRADGRGNIQYF	TRBV5-1	TRBJ2-4	-	-
TGTGCCAGCAGTTACCGACCCTCTGGACAGCCCTACACCTTC	CASSYRPSGQPYTF	TRBV6-5	TRBJ1-2	-	-
TGTGCCAGCAGACCCGACAGCTATCAGCCCCAGCATTTT	CASRPDSYQPQHF	TRBV28	TRBJ1-5	-	-
TGTGCCAGCTCACCGCGGGCAGGTGATGAAAAACTGTTTTTT	CASSPRAGDEKLFF	TRBV18	TRBJ1-4	-	-
TGTGCCACCAGTGATTTCACAGGACAGAGCACCGGGGAGCTGTTTTTT	CATSDFTGQSTGELFF	TRBV24-1	TRBJ2-2	-	many
TGTGCCACCAGCAGAAGCCGTGAGACCCAGTACTTC	CATSRSRETQYF	TRBV15	TRBJ2-5	-	once
TGTGCCAGTAGTATAGAAGCTAGCGGGGGGTACAATGAGCAGTTCTTC	CASSIEASGGYNEQFF	TRBV19	TRBJ2-1	TRBD2	-
TGTGCCAGCAGTTATACAGGGGAGACCCAGTACTTC	CASSYTGETQYF	TRBV6-6	TRBJ2-5	-	once
TGTGCCAGCAGCTCGGGACAGGGATCAGGAAACACCATATATTTT	CASSSGQGSGNTIYF	TRBV5-4	TRBJ1-3	TRBD1	-
TGTGCCAGCAGTTTATCAGGAATCTCGGGCTACACCTTC	CASSLSGISGYTF	TRBV12-3/TRBV12-4	TRBJ1-2	-	-
TGTGCCACCAGTGAAGGAGACAGACTCACAGATACGCAGTATTTT	CATSEGDRLTDTQYF	TRBV24-1	TRBJ2-3	-	-
TGTGCCACCAGTGACCCCGAGAGGGTGGACATTCAGTACTTC	CATSDPERVDIQYF	TRBV24-1	TRBJ2-4	-	-
TGTGCCAGCCTGCACAGGGGGTTTAATTCACCCCTCCACTTT	CASLHRGFNSPLHF	TRBV2	TRBJ1-6	TRBD1	-
TGTGCCAGCAGTGAACCCCCCGCTGGGCCCTACGAGCAGTACTTC	CASSEPPAGPYEQYF	TRBV6-1	TRBJ2-7	-	once
TGTGCCAGCAGCTTAGGGGGCAGATTTAATCAGCCCCAGCATTTT	CASSLGGRFNQPQHF	TRBV7-2	TRBJ1-5	-	many
TGTGCCAGCAGCTTAGGGGGCAGCTCGACGTATAATTCACCCCTCCACTTT	CASSLGGSSTYNSPLHF	TRBV7-9	TRBJ1-6	-	-
TGTGCCAGCAGTGAACCACTGAACTATGGCTACACCTTC	CASSEPLNYGYTF	TRBV7-9	TRBJ1-2	-	-
TGTGCCAGCAGCCCCGGGACTAGCGGGGCCGCTTATGAGACCCAGTACTTC	CASSPGTSGAAYETQYF	TRBV9	TRBJ2-5	TRBD2	-
TGTGCCAGTAGTATGGAGCGACTAGCGGGGGAGACCACCGGGGAGCTGTTTTTT	CASSMERLAGETTGELFF	TRBV19	TRBJ2-2	TRBD2	few
TGTGCCTATGGGACAGGGGGCGAGGTCCACCACTTT	CAYGTGGEVHHF	TRBV30	TRBJ1-6	TRBD1	-
TGTGCCAGCAGCTTGATAGTGAAGGGGGAGCAGTACTTC	CASSLIVKGEQYF	TRBV11-2	TRBJ2-7	-	-
TGTGCCAGCAGCCAAGATTTAGGACAGGGGGTTCTTGTCTATGGCTACACCTTC	CASSQDLGQGVLVYGYTF	TRBV4-2	TRBJ1-2	TRBD1	-
TGTGCCAGCAGGATTACAGGGAAAAAGTTCTTC	CASRITGKKFF	TRBV12-3/TRBV12-4	TRBJ2-1	-	-
TGTGCCAGCAGCCCGGACAGGGGGAATGCCTATGGCTACACCTTC	CASSPDRGNAYGYTF	TRBV5-6	TRBJ1-2	TRBD1	-
TGTGCCAGCAGTTTAACCGAAGGGGGGGGAACTGAAGCTTTCTTT	CASSLTEGGGTEAFF	TRBV28	TRBJ1-1	-	-
TGTGCCAGCAGCTTAGATTTAGGTGGGGCTGGAGAGCTGTTTTTT	CASSLDLGGAGELFF	TRBV11-3	TRBJ2-2	-	-
TGCAGCCACCAACCAGGGACTAGCGGCCTAGGTGAGCAGTTCTTC	CSHQPGTSGLGEQFF	TRBV29-1	TRBJ2-1	TRBD2	-
TGTGCCAGCAGCTCCCAATCCGCGGAAGAGACCCAGTACTTC	CASSSQSAEETQYF	TRBV5-6	TRBJ2-5	-	-
TGTGCCATCAGTGACACGACAGTCCGCCATGAAGCTTTCTTT	CAISDTTVRHEAFF	TRBV10-3	TRBJ1-1	-	-
TGCAGTGCTAGTAGGGCAGGAGGCCAGCCCCAGCATTTT	CSASRAGGQPQHF	TRBV20-1	TRBJ1-5	-	-
TGTGCCAGCAGCCCGAGGCAGGGGGGAACTGAAGCTTTCTTT	CASSPRQGGTEAFF	TRBV7-2	TRBJ1-1	TRBD1	-
TGTGCCAGTATGACAGGGGTCAAGCAGGACGAAAAACTGTTTTTT	CASMTGVKQDEKLFF	TRBV19	TRBJ1-4	TRBD1	-
TGTGCCAGCAGCGGACAAATCTATGAAAAACTGTTTTTT	CASSGQIYEKLFF	TRBV5-8	TRBJ1-4	-	once
TGTGCCACCAGTGACTCGACAGGGGCAGGCTCACCCCTCCACTTT	CATSDSTGAGSPLHF	TRBV24-1	TRBJ1-6	TRBD1	once
TGTGCCAGCAGTCGGAGGGGCCGACCACTTTACGAGCAGTACTTC	CASSRRGRPLYEQYF	TRBV27	TRBJ2-7	-	-
TGTGCCAGCAGTATCACAGGGGACACTGAAGCTTTCTTT	CASSITGDTEAFF	TRBV28	TRBJ1-1	TRBD1	-
TGTGCCAGCAGTCCCCGCGGGGGGGGCACCGGGGAGCTGTTTTTT	CASSPRGGGTGELFF	TRBV3-1/TRBV3-2	TRBJ2-2	TRBD2	-
TGTGCCAGTAGCAGACGGACAGCGGACTTTCTGTTTCGAGCTTTCTTT	CASSRRTADFLFRAFF	TRBV19	TRBJ1-1	-	once
TGTGCCAGCAGCTTGTGGCAGACTAGCACAGATACGCAGTATTTT	CASSLWQTSTDTQYF	TRBV11-2	TRBJ2-3	-	-
TGTGCCAGCAGCGAGCCGACGGACAGGGACAATCAGCCCCAGCATTTT	CASSEPTDRDNQPQHF	TRBV9	TRBJ1-5	TRBD1	-
TGTGCCAGCAGCTTTGGACAGAACTATGGCTACACCTTC	CASSFGQNYGYTF	TRBV5-4	TRBJ1-2	-	-
TGTGCCAGCAGTATACAAGAGACCCAGTACTTC	CASSIQETQYF	TRBV2	TRBJ2-5	-	-
TGTGCCAGCAGCAACAGGGGACAGGGCAGAACTGAAGCTTTCTTT	CASSNRGQGRTEAFF	TRBV11-2	TRBJ1-1	TRBD1	-
TGTGCCAGCAGCTCCTCACTCGCGGGGGGTGGATCACCCCTCCACTTT	CASSSSLAGGGSPLHF	TRBV11-2	TRBJ1-6	-	-
TGTGCCAGCATCGGCGGGGGGTTCAATCAGCCCCAGCATTTT	CASIGGGFNQPQHF	TRBV6-6	TRBJ1-5	-	-
TGCGCCAGCAGCCACGGGACAGGGAACACTGAAGCTTTCTTT	CASSHGTGNTEAFF	TRBV5-1	TRBJ1-1	TRBD1	-
TGTGCCAGCAGTGTTTCTGAGGACAGGAAGACGAAGGGTTTCAGCAATCAGCCCCAGCATTTT	CASSVSEDRKTKGFSNQPQHF	TRBV27	TRBJ1-5	TRBD1	-
TGTGCCAGCAGTTCATGGACAGGGCATGGCTACACCTTC	CASSSWTGHGYTF	TRBV12-3/TRBV12-4	TRBJ1-2	TRBD1	-
TGTGCCAGCAGTTGGGGCCCGAACACTGAAGCTTTCTTT	CASSWGPNTEAFF	TRBV12-3/TRBV12-4	TRBJ1-1	-	once
TGTGCCAGCAGTTCAGGTAGATCACCCCAGCATTTT	CASSSGRSPQHF	TRBV28	TRBJ1-5	-	-
TGTGCCAGCAGCCCGACAGGAACGGTAGGGCCCCAGCATTTT	CASSPTGTVGPQHF	TRBV6-2/TRBV6-3	TRBJ1-5	-	-
TGTGCCAGCAGTGAAGGCTTTACGACGGGTAATCAGCCCCAGCATTTT	CASSEGFTTGNQPQHF	TRBV2	TRBJ1-5	-	-
TGTGCCAGCAGCCAACACAGCTATGGCTACACCTTC	CASSQHSYGYTF	TRBV3-1/TRBV3-2	TRBJ1-2	-	once
TGTGCCATCAGTGAGAGCGACCAGGGGATAACTAACTATGGCTACACCTTC	CAISESDQGITNYGYTF	TRBV10-3	TRBJ1-2	-	-
TGTGCCACCCACTCGGGGGTCTGGGGCAATGAGCAGTTCTTC	CATHSGVWGNEQFF	TRBV3-1/TRBV3-2	TRBJ2-1	-	-